This TCR beta chain was identified during a study of blood T cell repertoires in COVID-19. Looking at the study overall: Italy, Spain and the United States were the sources of the convalescent and acute COVID-19 samples.

Cohorts were determined from participant-reported clinical history. People in the exposed group encountered a COVID-19 case within 2 weeks before entering the study. Clones were read by immunoSEQ multiplex PCR, and TCRdb kept only the in-frame ones, dropping some. The data show about 140,000 clones, approximately 88% seen once. V gave up 3 bases and J gave up 0 bases, with 15 bases separating them. This CDR3 has 16 amino acids. Looked up from germline, CDR1 is SGDLS and CDR2 is YYNGEE. The rearrangement joins TRBV9 to TRBJ2-5; D may be TRBD2 (7 bases). The sample consisted of PBMCs or T cells enriched from blood (not recorded which). This clonotype originated in a man in his 70s who had been exposed to COVID-19. The CDR3 nucleotides are TGTGCCAGCAGCGCTGGAGGGGGGGGCTACCAAGAGACCCAGTACTTC. Residues: CASSAGGGGYQETQYF. Full variable domain (rest looked up from reference TRBV9 and TRBJ2-5): DSGVTQTPKHLITATGQRVTLRCSPRSGDLSVYWYQQSLDQGLQFLIQYYNGEERAKGNILERFSAQQFPDLHSELNLSSLELGDSALYFCASSAGGGGYQETQYFGPGTRLLVL.